This T cell receptor (beta chain) was sequenced in a study of T cells in Graves' hyperthyroidism and ophthalmopathy. About the research overall: Pretreatment peripheral blood was obtained at initial diagnosis.

This clonotype came up many times. The antigen is not known. General study results and limits: Most thyroid clonotypes expanded above 0.001 appeared in blood too.

Amplification of TCR beta CDR3 regions was performed using RNA transcripts as template. First-round RT-PCR targeting the TCR CDR3 was performed with the HTBI primer set. TCRdb processed the multiplex PCR reads anew with MiXCR; each CDR3 protein has one entry. The sample comprises roughly 660,000 distinct CDR3 sequences, approximately 15% of which are singletons, and around 15% rests with the top ten. In patients aged 18 to 65, hyperthyroidism was newly diagnosed, with duration under 2 months. The clonotype comes from a man in his fifties with Graves' hyperthyroidism. Sequenced input: blood.

Here the CDR3 DNA reads TGTGCCAGCAGTTCCTTTTACCTTACCGGGACTAGAAACACCGGGGAGCTGTTTTTT. Translation gives CASSSFYLTGTRNTGELFF. The chain joins TRBV28 to TRBJ2-2; TRBD2 aligns across 8 bases. From germline, CDR1 is MDHEN and CDR2 SYDVKM. V shed 4 bases and J 2 bases; nucleotides not matched to a gene: 15. The CDR3 has 19 amino acids.